This TCR beta chain is drawn from a study of blood T cell repertoires in COVID-19. Study at large: Both acute and convalescent COVID-19 samples were obtained from the United States, Italy and Spain. T cells, B-cell-depleted T cells, or PBMCs supplied cDNA or gDNA.

The germline V gene has CDR1 MDHEN and CDR2 SYDVKM. The CDR3 contains 12 residues. The V and J ends lost 8 bases and 4 bases respectively, with 9 bases between them. Authors' analysis steps: Nucleated cell counts were estimated from reference gene primer amplification. Only in-frame clones appear in the TCRdb table, and some are missing; sequencing was by immunoSEQ multiplex PCR. That table supplies the V and J calls and clone size; D and trimming were determined from the DNA. The table includes around 190,000 clones, roughly 84% detected once. The V gene is TRBV28, the J gene TRBJ2-1; no clear D gene. The sequence came from a human donor in a cohort sampled during active COVID-19. The sample was peripheral blood. CDR3: CASLPSYNEQFF. CDR3 nucleotide sequence: TGTGCCAGCCTCCCCAGTTACAATGAGCAGTTCTTC.